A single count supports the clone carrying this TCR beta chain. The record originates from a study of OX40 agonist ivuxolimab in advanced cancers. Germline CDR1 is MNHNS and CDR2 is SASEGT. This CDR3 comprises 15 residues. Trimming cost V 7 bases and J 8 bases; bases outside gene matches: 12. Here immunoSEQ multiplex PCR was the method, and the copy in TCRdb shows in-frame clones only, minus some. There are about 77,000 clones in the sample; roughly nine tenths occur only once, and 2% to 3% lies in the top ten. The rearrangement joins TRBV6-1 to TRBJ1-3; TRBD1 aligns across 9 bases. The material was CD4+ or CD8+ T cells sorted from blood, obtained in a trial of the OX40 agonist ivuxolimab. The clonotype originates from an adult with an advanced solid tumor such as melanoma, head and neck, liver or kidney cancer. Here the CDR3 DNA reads TGTGCCAGCATCAAAACAGGGGGCGGGGGGGACACCATATATTTT. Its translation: CASIKTGGGGDTIYF.